The 3 T cell receptor beta chains below all came from one sample that was sequenced in a study of identical twins. TCRdb recomputed calls from the 5' RACE reads with MiXCR, one row per CDR3 protein. Of over 550,000 distinct CDR3 sequences listed, 7.1% are singletons. These data were also filed under a second study, of yellow fever vaccine responses in identical twins.

The sample taken for sequencing was PBMCs. The receptors shown here come from a woman aged 18-35 years in good health.

This clonotype has more than one count but fewer than ten. The chain links TRBV7-9 to TRBJ2-3; weak D call: TRBD1 (6 bases). Germline CDR1 and CDR2: SEHNR and FQNEAQ (reference sequence). This CDR3 contains 17 residues. Trimming stripped 5 bases from V and 1 base from J, with 19 bases between. CDR3 sequence reads: CASSPDPRQERTDTQYF. As DNA, the CDR3 is TGTGCCAGCAGCCCGGACCCCCGACAGGAGCGCACAGATACGCAGTATTTT.

J is TRBJ1-6 and V is TRBV28, with TRBD1 matching over 9 bases. The trim removed 8 bases at V and 2 bases at J, leaving 4 bases unmatched. CDR1 and CDR2 from the germline V gene are MDHEN and SYDVKM. The CDR3 is 15 residues long. The CDR3 nucleotides read TGTGCCAGCGCCGGGACAGGGCCCTATAATTCACCCCTCCACTTT. Translating gives CASAGTGPYNSPLHF.

This clonotype was found many times. The V gene is TRBV6-6, the J gene TRBJ1-1; D perhaps matches TRBD1 (5 bases). The CDR3 is 13 amino acids. Trimming pared 2 bases from V and 4 bases from J, leaving 8 bases between. In germline, CDR1 is MNHNY, CDR2 SVGAGI (reference sequence). The DNA of the CDR3 is TGTGCCAGCAGTTACGCCGGGGGCACTGAAGCTTTCTTT. The encoded protein is CASSYAGGTEAFF.